This passage covers 4 T cell receptor beta chains from one sample sequenced in a study of T cell repertoires in breast cancer. Paired alpha-beta TCRs of CD8+ T cells were analyzed by expanded emulsion RT-PCR. Blocking oligonucleotides added to a second nested PCR suppressed unpaired genes. Using its own MiXCR run on the emulsion pairing reads, TCRdb lists one record per CDR3 protein. The data show approximately 37,000 distinct CDR3 sequences, about 50% seen once. Source material: CD8+ T cells. The receptors come from a pool of human donors with breast cancer or a healthy control (not recorded which).

This rearrangement joins TRBV2 to TRBJ2-3; possibly TRBD2 for D (5 bases). CDR1 and CDR2 from the germline V gene are SNHLY and FYNNEI. Trimming left V 7 bases short and J 2 bases short, with 7 bases between. This CDR3 contains 12 residues. This chain's CDR3 is CASTGYTDTQYF. The CDR3 nucleotides are TGTGCCAGCACGGGGTACACAGATACGCAGTATTTT.

The sample holds many counts of this clonotype. V is TRBV20-1 and J is TRBJ2-7; possibly TRBD2 for D (5 bases). The V end was cut by 3 bases, the J end by 1 base, with 7 bases between. The CDR3 length is 12 residues. Looked up from germline, CDR1 is DFQATT and CDR2 is SNEGSKA (reference sequence). The CDR3 region is CSASGVSYEQYF. The CDR3 nucleotides are TGCAGTGCTAGCGGGGTTTCCTACGAGCAGTACTTC.

This clonotype has a single count. One end of the junction fails to match germline, which may point to a read error. V usage is TRBV27 and J usage is TRBJ1-1; TRBD1 might be the D (5 bases). Looked up from germline, CDR1 is MNHEY and CDR2 is SMNVEV (reference sequence). The CDR3 loop spans 14 amino acids. The CDR3 coding sequence is TGTGCCAGCAGTCTCCCGGGGGAACACACTGAAGCTCTCTTT. This translates into CASSLPGEHTEALF.

J is TRBJ2-5 and V is TRBV7-6; perhaps D is TRBD1 or TRBD2 (6 bases each). Germline assignment: CDR1 SGHVS and CDR2 FNYEAQ. Trimming removed 5 bases from V and 2 bases from J, with 15 bases in between. This CDR3 has 15 amino acids. This chain's CDR3 is CASSRGGTAQETQYF. CDR3 bases: TGTGCCAGCAGCCGAGGGGGGACTGCTCAAGAGACCCAGTACTTC.